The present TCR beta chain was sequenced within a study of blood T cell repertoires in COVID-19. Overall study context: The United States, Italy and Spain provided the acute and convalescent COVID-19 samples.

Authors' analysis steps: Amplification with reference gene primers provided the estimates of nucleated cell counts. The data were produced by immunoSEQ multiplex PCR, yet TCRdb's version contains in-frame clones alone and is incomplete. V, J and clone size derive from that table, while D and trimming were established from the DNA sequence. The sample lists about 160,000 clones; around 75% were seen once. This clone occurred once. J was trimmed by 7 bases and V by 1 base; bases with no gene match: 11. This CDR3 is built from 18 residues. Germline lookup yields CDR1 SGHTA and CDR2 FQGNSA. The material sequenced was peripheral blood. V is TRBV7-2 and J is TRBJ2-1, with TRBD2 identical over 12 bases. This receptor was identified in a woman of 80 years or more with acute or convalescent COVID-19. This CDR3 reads CASSLGGLAGGAGNEQFF. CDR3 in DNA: TGTGCCAGCAGCTTAGGAGGGCTAGCGGGAGGGGCAGGAAATGAGCAGTTCTTC.